This T cell receptor (beta chain) appears in the sequencing data of a study of cytomegalovirus exposure and HLA in healthy donors. Study results and caveats: In a later analysis, parvovirus B19, influenza, CMV and Epstein-Barr virus appeared linked to several top co-occurrence clusters.

V was pared by 4 bases and J by 8 bases, with 12 bases between. This CDR3 contains 12 residues. Germline V gene sequence: CDR1 SGHRS, CDR2 YFSETQ. A multiplex PCR was run with 60 Vbeta primers and 13 Jbeta primers. As processed by the authors: Counted up in a later analysis, unique TCR beta chains came to some 75 million, with around 9.9 million shared. The protocol was immunoSEQ multiplex PCR, while the TCRdb copy is restricted to in-frame clones and leaves out a portion. Clonal size and the V and J genes are those of that table, whereas D and trimming came from the DNA. This table holds about 130,000 clones, around three quarters found once. Note on this clone: The antigen remains undetermined.

The receptor was isolated from a woman aged 55-69 years in good health and CMV-seropositive. The chain joins TRBV5-1 to TRBJ1-1; D is ambiguous. The sequencing input was PBMCs. CDR3 residues: CASSIENAEAFF. CDR3 DNA: TGCGCCAGCAGCATAGAAAACGCGGAAGCTTTCTTT. Full variable domain (missing parts from reference TRBV5-1 and TRBJ1-1): KAGVTQTPRYLIKTRGQQVTLSCSPISGHRSVSWYQQTPGQGLQFLFEYFSETQRNKGNFPGRFSGRQFSNSRSEMNVSTLELGDSALYLCASSIENAEAFFGQGTRLTVV.